The sequence of this T cell receptor (beta chain) was determined in a study of CD8+ T cells in alopecia areata. Study-level information: Severity of treated patients was scored by affected scalp percentage.

Only a few counts were recorded for this clone. RNA was isolated and reverse transcribed to cDNA, the sequencing template. Clones were sequenced by immunoSEQ multiplex PCR, and TCRdb holds only the in-frame ones, with some missing. The sample carries approximately 150,000 clones, 58% recorded once. The V segment lost 4 bases and the J segment 0 bases; nucleotides outside the gene matches: 6. The germline gives CDR1 SGHTA, CDR2 FQGNSA. This CDR3 has 16 residues. The treatment here: oral pan-JAK inhibitor, 5-10 mg twice daily. The starting material was CD4+ T cells sorted from blood, obtained around week 55, from a patient treated with tofacitinib. The V call is TRBV7-2, the J call TRBJ2-3, with TRBD2 matching 8 bases. This clonotype was obtained from a human donor with alopecia areata. CDR3 region: CASSSRRGVSTDTQYF. The CDR3 region has the DNA TGTGCCAGCAGCTCCCGGCGGGGGGTGAGCACAGATACGCAGTATTTT. Combining the CDR3 with reference TRBV7-2 and TRBJ2-3 gives the whole variable domain GAGVSQSPSNKVTEKGKDVELRCDPISGHTALYWYRQSLGQGLEFLIYFQGNSAPDKSGLPSDRFSAERTGGSVSTLTIQRTQQEDSAVYLCASSSRRGVSTDTQYFGPGTRLTVL.